This entry is about one T cell receptor (beta chain). This clone's antigen is unknown. It has no much larger one-base neighbor in the sample; base qualities were not kept. Trimming at the junction amounts to 6 bases on V and 3 bases on J, and the germline ends lie 18 bases apart. The germline V gene specifies MNHEY as CDR1 and SVGEGT as CDR2. The CDR3 contains 15 residues, cysteine and phenylalanine counted. Only CDR3 DNA is held: 45 bases, read in frame from base 1. This entry belongs to a study of Ad26.COV2.S vaccination and SARS-CoV-2 variants (dated by TCRdb to the early 2020s). Regarding the complete study: Vaccine-arm donors came from COV1001, a multicentre, randomized, double-blind, placebo-controlled phase I-IIa trial of Ad26.COV2.S in healthy adults. Ad26.COV2.S was administered intramuscularly at a dose of 5x10^10 or 1x10^11 viral particles, either as one shot or as two shots given 56 days apart. The specificity and breadth of SARS-CoV-2-reactive T cell receptors after Ad26.COV2.S vaccination were assessed by TCRbeta repertoire sequencing. The TCR-sequenced set comprised around 30 samples: about 19 Ad26.COV2.S vaccine recipients, 5 placebo recipients and 8 SARS-CoV-2 convalescent individuals. Trial participants were randomized into five groups of five: low-dose or high-dose Ad26.COV2.S given once or twice, or placebo on both occasions. Blinding of investigators to trial group allocation was maintained during experiments and outcome assessment.

The label giving this sample's treatment or condition can be read as: some 20 received Ad26.COV2.S at low or high dose, single or two shots; about five received placebo; per-sample allocation not given. Repertoires of vaccine and placebo recipients were sequenced from samples collected on day 63 after the first injection. In Cohort 1b, around 23 adults aged 18-55 years were enrolled at a single site in Boston, USA, between 29 July and 7 August 2020. Ad26.COV2.S was a replication-incompetent adenovirus type 26 vector expressing a prefusion-stabilized SARS-CoV-2 spike protein from the original Wuhan strain. What the study reported, not specific to this receptor: Vaccine and placebo recipients had similar non-spike TCR breadth, a finding consistent with the vaccine containing only spike. Substantial breadth of spike-specific CD8+ and CD4+ T cell responses was reported after vaccination. Higher spike-specific TCR breadth was observed in Ad26.COV2.S recipients than in placebo recipients (P = 0.0014). It was noted by the authors that total T cell responses may have been underestimated by the TCR breadth and depth analyses. The study was not powered for comparison of responses between vaccine doses or regimens.

The immunoSEQ Assay was used to sequence TCRbeta CDR3 regions. After extraction, genomic DNA underwent amplification by bias-controlled multiplex PCR, followed by high-throughput sequencing. The authors processed their data as follows. To quantify the absolute abundance of each unique TCRbeta CDR3 region, sequences were collapsed and filtered. Usable DNA was measured by amplifying reference genes present in all nucleated cells, and TCRbeta template counts were normalized to that usable DNA to estimate T cell fraction. Repertoire TCRs were annotated as SARS-CoV-2-specific when V gene, CDR3 amino acid sequence and J gene were exactly matched to a known reactive TCR set. MIRA supplied the reference SARS-CoV-2 TCR set, which was filtered for enrichment in COVID-19-positive ImmuneCODE repertoires so that public or cross-reactive TCRs were removed. Based on the MIRA antigens, annotated TCRs were further analysed at the level of specific ORF or position within ORF. Breadth was defined as annotated unique rearrangements over total unique productive rearrangements; depth was the summed frequency of those rearrangements. Group comparisons of TCR breadth used two-sided Wilcoxon rank-sum tests. TCRdb holds this immuneACCESS table with in-frame rearrangements only. Some clones are missing; in checked studies, unresolved V genes explain under half, and the rest has no known cause. The V and J calls and clone size come from that table; D and trimming were worked out from the DNA. Present in this sample are about 400,000 clones, around 91% of which were seen just once. Together, the top ten hold 1.5% to 2% of the sample.

The chain links TRBV6-2 or TRBV6-3 with TRBJ2-7, with a tentative D gene TRBD2 over 5 matching bases. This material consisted of peripheral blood, taken in a trial of Ad26.COV2.S vaccine versus placebo. The receptor was isolated from a person aged 18 to 59 who received the Ad26.COV2.S COVID-19 vaccine or a placebo. CDR3 sequence: CASSSRGSRSYEQYF. The DNA sequence is TGTGCCAGCAGCTCGAGAGGGTCCAGAAGCTACGAGCAGTACTTC.